This TCR beta chain was recovered during a study of human T cells and chemical hapten exposure (dated by TCRdb to the early 2020s). About the full investigation: The libraries were sequenced as a pool, and the TCR yield per sample differed mostly because of small variations in library volumes within the pool. Both TCR alpha and TCR beta chains were sequenced from each blood RNA sample. The study tracked peripheral blood TCR repertoire changes in vivo during primary and secondary sensitization to the hapten diphenylcyclopropenone (DPC) in alopecia patients.

The germline ends are 14 bases apart after V is trimmed by 2 bases and J by 2 bases. The germline V gene yields SGDLS for CDR1 and YYNGEE for CDR2. The CDR3 runs 16 amino acids, cysteine and phenylalanine included. Just the 48-base CDR3 DNA is kept, in frame starting at base 1. This clonotype was seen ten or more times. Its antigen specificity is not known. Base qualities were left out, and no much larger clone turns up one base away. Total RNA was isolated from unfractionated whole blood collected in Tempus Blood RNA tubes. Five or six healthy volunteers served as TCR sequencing controls and were bled at day 0, 2 weeks and 6 weeks. Receptor libraries were prepared by 5' RACE. TCRdb records Illumina MiSeq as the sequencer. During library preparation, unique molecular identifiers were attached to individual cDNA molecules so that TCRs could be counted in a quantitative, reproducible way. Per the source publication's procedure: The median number of TCRs per sample was approximately 98,000, ranging from about 23,224 to 700,000. V, J and CDR3 annotation of the TCR reads was carried out using the Decombinator software suite. Every sample was subsampled to the same number of TCRs (28,000) for the PS versus PT1 abundance plots. Expanded TCRs were defined as absent before sensitization and observed at least eight times at the 2-week time point. In TCRdb, the public reads were trimmed at Q25 with fastp and aligned with MiXCR, with productive beta chains retained. Here each entry gathers all rows of one CDR3 protein and keeps the most common genes and DNA. The V and J calls and clone size are TCRdb's, not the authors'. The sample contains 130,000 or so distinct CDR3 sequences, approximately 4% of them found a single time. Around 1.4% of the sample belongs to the ten largest clones.

Findings and caveats that apply to the study as a whole: No change with DPC sensitization was found in the number of TCRs above 1 in 1000 frequency, and no evidence of global repertoire structure alterations was found. Repeated subsampling changed both the strength of the expansion versus patch-test correlation and the threshold at which the correlation became significant.

The TCR was taken from a female donor in good health. The chain joins TRBV9 to TRBJ2-1, with TRBD1 as a weak D call on 5 bases. CDR3 sequence: CASSVDPGITYNEQFF. The bases read TGTGCCAGCAGCGTCGACCCAGGGATCACCTACAATGAGCAGTTCTTC.